The 24 T cell receptor beta chains below come from one sample, sequenced in a study of cytomegalovirus exposure and HLA in healthy donors. PCR was performed using 60 Vbeta and 13 Jbeta primers. Sequenced by immunoSEQ multiplex PCR; TCRdb stores in-frame clones only, minus some. The sample shows some 250,000 clones, 82% of them seen only once. The sample comprised PBMCs. The source is a woman aged 40 to 49 in good health and CMV-seropositive.

The chain couples TRBV6-1 to TRBJ1-1, with D perhaps TRBD1 (5 bases). V dropped 3 bases and J dropped 0 bases, with 8 bases sitting between them. The CDR3 totals 14 residues. CDR1 and CDR2 (germline): MNHNS, SASEGT. The CDR3 nucleotides read TGTGCCAGCAGTGATCGGGGGATGAACACTGAAGCTTTCTTT. Translation gives CASSDRGMNTEAFF.

This clone was seen a handful of times. The chain employs TRBV18 and TRBJ2-3; D is possibly TRBD1 (6 bases). CDR3 length equals 14 residues. From germline, CDR1 is KGHSH and CDR2 LQKENI. With 6 bases removed from V and 2 bases from J, the gap between germline ends came to 12 bases. This CDR3 reads CASSQRQATDTQYF. The CDR3 DNA follows: TGTGCCAGCTCGCAGAGACAGGCCACAGATACGCAGTATTTT. The entire variable domain, with the rest obtained from reference TRBV18 and TRBJ2-3, is as follows: NAGVMQNPRHLVRRRGQEARLRCSPMKGHSHVYWYRQLPEEGLKFMVYLQKENIIDESGMPKERFSAEFPKEGPSILRIQQVVRGDSAAYFCASSQRQATDTQYFGPGTRLTVL.

This sequence joins TRBV27 and TRBJ1-4; D is ambiguous. CDR3 length equals 13 residues. CDR1 and CDR2 from the germline V gene are MNHEY and SMNVEV (reference sequence). The V and J ends lost 11 bases and 8 bases respectively, with 18 bases between them. The CDR3 loop is CAARRVGSEKLFF. Here the CDR3 DNA reads TGTGCCGCGCGTAGGGTCGGGAGCGAAAAACTGTTTTTT.

The chain links TRBV7-2 to TRBJ2-2; TRBD1 might be the D (5 bases). V dropped 4 bases and J dropped 1 base, with 13 bases sitting between them. Germline values: CDR1 SGHTA, CDR2 FQGNSA. This CDR3 has 16 amino acids. DNA for the CDR3: TGTGCCAGCAGCTCTTCCTTGACAGTGAACACCGGGGAGCTGTTTTTT. This sequence encodes CASSSSLTVNTGELFF.

The chain carries TRBV10-1 and TRBJ2-1, with 8 bases matching TRBD1. CDR3 length: 15 residues. Trimming took 2 bases from V and 3 from J; bases not matched to a gene: 3. Per germline, CDR1 WNHNN and CDR2 SYGVQD (reference sequence). The CDR3 DNA reads as TGCGCCAGCAGTGAGGGCAGGGGGCTCTACAATGAGCAGTTCTTC. This codes for CASSEGRGLYNEQFF.

On this clone itself: Other nucleotide sequences from this sample produce the same CDR3. The CDR3 DNA sequence: TGTGCCTGGAGTGCACAGGGAGGGACTGAAGCTTTCTTT. It encodes CAWSAQGGTEAFF. The V call is TRBV30, the J call TRBJ1-1, with D possibly matching TRBD1 (6 bases). Germline V gene sequence: CDR1 GTSNPN, CDR2 SVGIG (reference sequence). The CDR3 is made up of 13 amino acids. V gave up 1 base and J gave up 5 bases, with 11 bases separating them.

The V and J genes are TRBV18 and TRBJ1-1; D call uncertain. The germline V and J ends were trimmed by 1 base and 1 base, with 4 bases remaining between them. Germline loops: CDR1 KGHSH, CDR2 LQKENI. The CDR3 covers 13 residues. CDR3 residues: CASSPLGNTEAFF. In nucleotides, the CDR3 is TGTGCCAGCTCACCACTCGGGAACACTGAAGCTTTCTTT.

The chain has TRBV11-3 and TRBJ2-7, with D possibly TRBD1 on 5 matching bases. This CDR3 is 13 amino acids long. Germline-derived CDR1 and CDR2 are SGHNT and YENEEA. The germline V and J ends were trimmed by 1 base and 3 bases, with 7 bases remaining between them. The CDR3 loop is CASSLGQIYEQYF. DNA of the CDR3: TGTGCCAGCAGCTTAGGACAGATCTACGAGCAGTACTTC.

This chain joins TRBV7-9 and TRBJ2-5; unclear D gene. Germline loops: CDR1 SEHNR, CDR2 FQNEAQ (reference sequence). Trimming removed 1 base from V and 2 bases from J, with 11 bases in between. CDR3 length equals 15 residues. DNA for the CDR3: TGTGCCAGCAGCTTAGGTCTGACAAATCAAGAGACCCAGTACTTC. It is translated as CASSLGLTNQETQYF.

In its sample, this clone was seen a few times. V is TRBV6-5 and J is TRBJ1-1; the D is unclear. There are 14 residues in the CDR3. Trimming pared 2 bases from V and 5 bases from J, leaving 12 bases between. Germline V gene lookup returns CDR1 MNHEY and CDR2 SVGAGI. This CDR3 is CASSYRGFRTEAFF. CDR3 sequence (DNA): TGTGCCAGCAGTTACAGAGGTTTTAGAACTGAAGCTTTCTTT.

CDR3 sequence reads: CATVLPGGSSPLHF. DNA of the CDR3: TGTGCCACCGTACTACCGGGGGGAAGTTCACCCCTCCACTTT. J is TRBJ1-6 and V is TRBV6-4, with a weak D call TRBD1 (5 bases). From germline, CDR1 is MRHNA and CDR2 SNTAGT. The V end was cut by 10 bases, the J end by 9 bases, with 19 bases between. The CDR3 spans 14 residues.

The chain combines TRBV19 with TRBJ1-4; TRBD1 matches 9 bases. The CDR3 is 15 residues long. J lost 7 bases, V lost 1 base, and 4 bases had no gene match. Germline V gives CDR1 LNHDA, CDR2 SQIVND (reference sequence). CDR3 in amino acids: CASSIATGGVEKLFF. The CDR3 coding sequence is TGTGCCAGTAGTATAGCGACAGGGGGTGTTGAAAAACTGTTTTTT.

The chain employs TRBV6-5 and TRBJ2-7; D is perhaps TRBD2 (6 bases). Germline V gene sequence: CDR1 MNHEY, CDR2 SVGAGI. V lost 7 bases and J lost 0, with 16 bases in between. CDR3 length: 15 residues. The CDR3 DNA sequence: TGTGCCAGCACCCCGGGACTTTTCAGCTCCTACGAGCAGTACTTC. It yields the protein CASTPGLFSSYEQYF.

The V call is TRBV28, the J call TRBJ1-1; 7 nucleotides match TRBD1. With 5 bases clipped from V and 0 bases from J, the junction kept 9 bases outside the gene matches. The CDR3 runs 16 residues. Germline CDR1 is MDHEN and CDR2 is SYDVKM. CDR3 residues: CASSPRQGLMNTEAFF. Here the CDR3 DNA reads TGTGCCAGCAGTCCCAGACAGGGATTAATGAACACTGAAGCTTTCTTT.

For the CDR3, the DNA is TGTGCCAGCAGCTTAAGGTTAGCGGGTTCCTACGAGCAGTACTTC. It translates to CASSLRLAGSYEQYF. The J gene is TRBJ2-7, the V gene TRBV7-2, with 7 bases aligning to TRBD2. V shed 2 bases and J 1 base; nucleotides not matched to a gene: 5. Germline V gene lookup returns CDR1 SGHTA and CDR2 FQGNSA. This CDR3 is built from 15 residues.

The chain uses TRBV2 and TRBJ2-2, with TRBD2 identical over 8 bases. The CDR3 consists of 18 residues. CDR1 is SNHLY, CDR2 FYNNEI, per germline. Trimming removed 0 bases from V and 2 bases from J; junction bases left unmatched: 8. CDR3 nucleotides: TGTGCCAGCAGTGAAGCGCACCCAGCGGGAGCCAACACCGGGGAGCTGTTTTTT. The encoded protein is CASSEAHPAGANTGELFF.

As DNA, the CDR3 is TGTGCCAGCAGTCAGAGCAGGGGAATATCAGAGACCCAGTACTTC. Residues: CASSQSRGISETQYF. The rearrangement links TRBV6-5 to TRBJ2-5; TRBD1 might be the D (6 bases). The V gene's germline CDR1 is MNHEY and CDR2 SVGAGI. The CDR3 sequence is 15 residues long. The V and J ends lost 5 bases and 4 bases respectively, with 17 bases between them.

The chain couples TRBV7-9 to TRBJ1-1; weak D call: TRBD1 (5 bases). This CDR3 region has 13 residues. Germline loops: CDR1 SEHNR, CDR2 FQNEAQ (reference sequence). The V and J ends lost 5 bases and 1 base respectively, with 8 bases between them. DNA of the CDR3: TGTGCCAGCAGCCAGGGCTCGAACACTGAAGCTTTCTTT. It is translated as CASSQGSNTEAFF.

The chain employs TRBV27 and TRBJ1-1, with 10 bases that match TRBD1. Germline loops: CDR1 MNHEY, CDR2 SMNVEV (reference sequence). This CDR3 comprises 14 residues. V dropped 5 bases and J dropped 4; count of bases not matched to a gene: 4. Written as DNA, the CDR3 is TGTGCCAGCAGTCTTAGACAGGGGGCCACTGAAGCTTTCTTT. This translates into CASSLRQGATEAFF.

The chain uses TRBV29-1 and TRBJ2-7; TRBD1 matches at 10 bases. This CDR3 spans 13 amino acids. Germline V CDR1 and CDR2: SQVTM, ANQGSEA. After removal of 5 bases from V and 6 bases from J, the junction contained 7 bases not matched to a gene. CDR3: CSVSGTGDSEQYF. CDR3 coding DNA: TGCAGCGTTTCCGGGACAGGGGACTCCGAGCAGTACTTC.

V usage is TRBV18 and J usage is TRBJ1-2, with D maybe TRBD1 (5 bases). Trimming took 2 bases from V and 7 from J, leaving 8 bases between them. From germline, CDR1 is KGHSH and CDR2 LQKENI. This CDR3 is 12 amino acids long. The DNA of the CDR3 is TGTGCCAGCTCACCAAGCGGGGGTGGCTACACCTTC. Protein: CASSPSGGGYTF.

This clone appeared a few times. This rearrangement joins TRBV7-8 to TRBJ2-2; possibly TRBD2 for D (6 bases). The length of the CDR3 is 15 residues. Trimming stripped 5 bases from V and 5 bases from J, with 15 bases between. CDR1 and CDR2 from the germline V gene are SGHVS and FQNEAQ. The CDR3 nucleotides read TGTGCCAGCAGCACTCGGGACTGGGGGACCGGGGAGCTGTTTTTT. Protein product: CASSTRDWGTGELFF.

The chain joins TRBV18 to TRBJ2-1; 9 nucleotides align to TRBD1. V gave up 3 bases and J gave up 7 bases; unmatched junction bases: 10. The CDR3 spans 16 residues. Germline lookup yields CDR1 KGHSH and CDR2 LQKENI. This chain's CDR3 is CASSPPLDRGVNEQFF. CDR3 in DNA: TGTGCCAGCTCACCCCCCCTGGACAGGGGTGTAAATGAGCAGTTCTTC.

The chain links TRBV19 to TRBJ1-1, with D unclear. This CDR3 has 13 amino acids. Trimming removed 10 bases from V and 1 base from J, with 13 bases in between. The V gene's germline CDR1 is LNHDA and CDR2 SQIVND (reference sequence). CDR3 loop: CAIAAEGNTEAFF. In nucleotides, the CDR3 is TGTGCCATTGCTGCCGAGGGGAACACTGAAGCTTTCTTT.